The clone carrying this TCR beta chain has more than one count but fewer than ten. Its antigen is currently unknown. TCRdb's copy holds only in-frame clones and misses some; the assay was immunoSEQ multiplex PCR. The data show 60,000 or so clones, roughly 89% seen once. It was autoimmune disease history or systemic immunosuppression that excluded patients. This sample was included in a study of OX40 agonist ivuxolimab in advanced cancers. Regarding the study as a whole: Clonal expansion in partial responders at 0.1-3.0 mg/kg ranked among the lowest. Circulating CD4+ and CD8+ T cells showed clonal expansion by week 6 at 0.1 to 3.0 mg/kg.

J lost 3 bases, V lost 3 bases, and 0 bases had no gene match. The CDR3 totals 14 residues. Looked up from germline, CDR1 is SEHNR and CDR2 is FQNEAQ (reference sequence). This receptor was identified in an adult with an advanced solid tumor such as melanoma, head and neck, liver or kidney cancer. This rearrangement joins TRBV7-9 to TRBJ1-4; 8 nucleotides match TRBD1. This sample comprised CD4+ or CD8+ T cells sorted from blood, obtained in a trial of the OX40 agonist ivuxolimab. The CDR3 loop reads CASSLTGANEKLFF. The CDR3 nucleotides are TGTGCCAGCAGCTTGACAGGGGCTAATGAAAAACTGTTTTTT.